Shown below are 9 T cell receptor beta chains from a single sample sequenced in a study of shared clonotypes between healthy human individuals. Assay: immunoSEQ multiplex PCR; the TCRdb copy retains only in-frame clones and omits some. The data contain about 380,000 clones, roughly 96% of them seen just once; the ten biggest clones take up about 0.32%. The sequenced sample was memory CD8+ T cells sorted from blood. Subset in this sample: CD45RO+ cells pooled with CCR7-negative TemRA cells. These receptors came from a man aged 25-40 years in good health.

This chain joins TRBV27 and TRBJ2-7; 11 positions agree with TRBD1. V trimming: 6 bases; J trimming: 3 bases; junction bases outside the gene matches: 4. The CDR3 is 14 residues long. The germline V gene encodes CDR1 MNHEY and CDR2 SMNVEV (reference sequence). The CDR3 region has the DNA TGTGCCAGCAGAGAGGACAGGGGGCACTACGAGCAGTACTTC. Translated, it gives CASREDRGHYEQYF.

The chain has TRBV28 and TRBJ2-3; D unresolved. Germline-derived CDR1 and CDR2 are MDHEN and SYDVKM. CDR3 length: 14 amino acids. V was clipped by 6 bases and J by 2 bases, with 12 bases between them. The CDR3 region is CASSPSSSTDTQYF. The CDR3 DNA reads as TGTGCCAGCAGCCCTTCTAGTTCCACAGATACGCAGTATTTT.

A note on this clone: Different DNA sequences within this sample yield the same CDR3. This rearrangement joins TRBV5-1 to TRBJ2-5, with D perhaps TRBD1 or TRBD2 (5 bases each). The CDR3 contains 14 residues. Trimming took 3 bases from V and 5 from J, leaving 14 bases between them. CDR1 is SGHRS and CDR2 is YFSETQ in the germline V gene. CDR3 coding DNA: TGCGCCAGCAGCTGGGGACGGGACGGGGAGACCCAGTACTTC. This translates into CASSWGRDGETQYF.

The CDR3 DNA reads as TGTGCCAGCAGGGAGGGGGAAAAACGGAACACTGAAGCTTTCTTT. Its protein is CASREGEKRNTEAFF. The chain couples TRBV21-1 to TRBJ1-1. TRBV21-1 represents a pseudogene. CDR3 size: 15 residues.

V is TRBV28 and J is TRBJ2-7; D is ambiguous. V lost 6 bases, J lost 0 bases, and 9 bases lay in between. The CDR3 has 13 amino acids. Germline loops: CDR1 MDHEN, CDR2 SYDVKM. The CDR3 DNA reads TGTGCCAGCAGACTACCCAGCTCCTACGAGCAGTACTTC. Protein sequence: CASRLPSSYEQYF.

CDR3 DNA sequence: TGTGCCAGCAGGGGGACAGGGACCGACGAGCAGTACTTC. Translation: CASRGTGTDEQYF. J is TRBJ2-7 and V is TRBV28; 9 positions match TRBD1. Germline lookup yields CDR1 MDHEN and CDR2 SYDVKM. After removal of 6 bases from V and 5 bases from J, the junction contained 5 bases not matched to a gene. This CDR3 spans 13 amino acids.

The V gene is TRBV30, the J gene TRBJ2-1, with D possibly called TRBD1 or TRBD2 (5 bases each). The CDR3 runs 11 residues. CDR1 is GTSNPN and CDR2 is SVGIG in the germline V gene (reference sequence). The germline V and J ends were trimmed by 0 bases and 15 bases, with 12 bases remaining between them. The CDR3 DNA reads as TGTGCCTGGAGTGTATTGGGGGAACCGTTCTTC. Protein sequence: CAWSVLGEPFF.

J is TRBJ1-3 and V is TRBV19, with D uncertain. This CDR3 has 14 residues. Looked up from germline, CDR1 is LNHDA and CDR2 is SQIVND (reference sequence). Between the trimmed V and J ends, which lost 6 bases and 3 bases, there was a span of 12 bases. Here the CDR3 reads CASRDGFIGNTIYF. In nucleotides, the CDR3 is TGTGCCAGTAGGGACGGTTTCATTGGAAACACCATATATTTT.

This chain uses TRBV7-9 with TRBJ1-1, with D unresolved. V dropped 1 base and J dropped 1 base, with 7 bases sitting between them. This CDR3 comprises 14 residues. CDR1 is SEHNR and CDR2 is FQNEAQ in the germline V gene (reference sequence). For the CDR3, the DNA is TGTGCCAGCAGCTTAGGACGGCCGAACACTGAAGCTTTCTTT. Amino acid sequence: CASSLGRPNTEAFF. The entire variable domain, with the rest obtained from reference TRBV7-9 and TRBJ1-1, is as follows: DTGVSQNPRHKITKRGQNVTFRCDPISEHNRLYWYRQTLGQGPEFLTYFQNEAQLEKSRLLSDRFSAERPKGSFSTLEIQRTEQGDSAMYLCASSLGRPNTEAFFGQGTRLTVV.